This T cell receptor beta chain was retrieved from a study of identical twins. The CDR3 contains 15 residues. Germline CDR1 is MNHEY and CDR2 is SVGEGT. V lost 5 bases and J 3 bases, leaving 17 bases between the germline ends. TCRdb reprocessed the 5' RACE reads with MiXCR, giving one entry per CDR3 protein. The sample has approximately 470,000 distinct CDR3 sequences; about 14% are singletons. These data also formed part of another study, on yellow fever vaccine responses in identical twins.

The TCR comes from a woman aged 18-30 years in good health. Sequenced: CD4+ T cells sorted from blood. The chain combines TRBV6-2 or TRBV6-3 with TRBJ2-7; D may be TRBD2 (6 bases). The CDR3 sequence: CASSQSSVGLYEQYF. CDR3 DNA sequence: TGTGCCAGCAGTCAATCTAGCGTGGGACTCTACGAGCAGTACTTC.